The 16 T cell receptor beta chains presented below share a single source sample, sequenced in a study of blood T cell repertoires in COVID-19. Here immunoSEQ multiplex PCR was the method, and the copy in TCRdb shows in-frame clones only, minus some. This table has roughly 210,000 clones, around 87% appearing once. Sequencing input: PBMCs or T cells enriched from blood (not recorded which). Every receptor here comes from a man between 25 and 39 years old in a cohort exposed to, infected with or recovered from COVID-19 (not recorded which).

V is TRBV2 and J is TRBJ2-7; 7 positions match TRBD2. The V gene's germline CDR1 is SNHLY and CDR2 FYNNEI. Trimming at V came to 3 bases and at J to 0 bases, leaving 5 bases not matched to a gene. The CDR3 is 15 residues long. CDR3 in amino acids: CASSDLADSSYEQYF. For the CDR3, the DNA is TGTGCCAGCAGTGATCTAGCGGACTCCTCCTACGAGCAGTACTTC. The full variable domain, completed using reference TRBV2 and TRBJ2-7, is EPEVTQTPSHQVTQMGQEVILRCVPISNHLYFYWYRQILGQKVEFLVSFYNNEISEKSEIFDDQFSVERPDGSNFTLKIRSTKLEDSAMYFCASSDLADSSYEQYFGPGTRLTVT.

CDR3 DNA sequence: TGTGCCAGCAGCCGCGGGGAGGGGTACTATGGCTACACCTTC. Residues: CASSRGEGYYGYTF. The rearrangement uses TRBV14 and TRBJ1-2; TRBD1 is a possible D gene (5 bases). Germline V gene data show CDR1 as SGHDN and CDR2 as FVKESK. This CDR3 region has 14 residues. With 4 bases removed from V and 3 bases from J, the gap between germline ends came to 12 bases. Variable domain in full (rest from reference TRBV14 and TRBJ1-2): EAGVTQFPSHSVIEKGQTVTLRCDPISGHDNLYWYRRVMGKEIKFLLHFVKESKQDESGMPNNRFLAERTGGTYSTLKVQPAELEDSGVYFCASSRGEGYYGYTFGSGTRLTVV.

This clone turned up a few times. The V call is TRBV20-1, the J call TRBJ1-3; a possible D gene is TRBD1 (6 bases). The CDR3 contains 11 residues. The germline CDR1 and CDR2 sequences are DFQATT and SNEGSKA (reference sequence). V gave up 7 bases and J gave up 3 bases, with 7 bases separating them. The DNA for the CDR3 is TGCAGTGAGGACAGTGGAAACACCATATATTTT. Protein: CSEDSGNTIYF.

The chain joins TRBV9 to TRBJ1-1; D perhaps matches TRBD1 (6 bases). Germline V CDR1 and CDR2: SGDLS, YYNGEE. The CDR3 has 15 amino acids. V lost 0 bases and J 0 bases, leaving 9 bases between the germline ends. For the CDR3, the DNA is TGTGCCAGCAGCGTAGGGGGGCGGATGAACACTGAAGCTTTCTTT. Its translation: CASSVGGRMNTEAFF.

This clone was seen a single time. V gene TRBV28 combines with J gene TRBJ2-3, with D perhaps matching TRBD1 (6 bases). CDR1 and CDR2 (germline): MDHEN, SYDVKM. The CDR3 length is 15 residues. Between the trimmed V and J ends, which lost 3 bases and 2 bases, there was a span of 12 bases. CDR3 amino acids: CASSFRDILTDTQYF. The CDR3 region has the DNA TGTGCCAGCAGTTTCCGGGACATCCTCACAGATACGCAGTATTTT.

The V call is TRBV9, the J call TRBJ1-5, with 8 bases lining up with TRBD1. Germline loops: CDR1 SGDLS, CDR2 YYNGEE. There are 14 residues in the CDR3. J was trimmed by 5 bases and V by 3 bases; bases with no gene match: 4. The CDR3 DNA is TGTGCCAGCAGCGACACAGGGGGTTATCAGCCCCAGCATTTT. It translates to CASSDTGGYQPQHF.

V and J are TRBV11-2 and TRBJ1-1; D gene uncertain. Trimming removed 1 base at V and 10 bases at J, with 13 bases between. CDR1 and CDR2 from the germline V gene are SGHAT and FQNNGV. The CDR3 runs to 13 residues. CDR3 region: CASSLGPGRVAFF. The CDR3 nucleotides are TGTGCCAGCAGCTTAGGCCCAGGCCGAGTAGCTTTCTTT.

The rearrangement joins TRBV28 to TRBJ2-7; 7 bases map to TRBD1. The CDR3 consists of 14 residues. Germline assignment: CDR1 MDHEN and CDR2 SYDVKM. J lost 6 bases, V lost 5 bases, and 10 bases had no gene match. CDR3 bases: TGTGCCAGCAGTCCACAGACAGGGTTCCGCGAGCAGTACTTC. It translates to CASSPQTGFREQYF.

The chain combines TRBV12-3 or TRBV12-4 with TRBJ1-5, with a weak D call TRBD1 (5 bases). The CDR3 contains 11 residues. V was trimmed by 7 bases and J by 9 bases, leaving 10 bases between them. The CDR3 sequence: CASTTQGPQHF. The CDR3 nucleotides read TGTGCCAGCACCACCCAGGGGCCCCAGCATTTT.

The gene calls are TRBV5-5 and TRBJ2-2; TRBD2 agrees at 8 bases. Unmatched junction bases numbered 7, after V lost 2 bases and J lost 4 bases. The CDR3 contains 16 residues. Germline-derived CDR1 and CDR2 are SGHKS and YYEKEE (reference sequence). CDR3 coding DNA: TGTGCCAGCAGCTTATTACGGGAGGGCGGCACCGGGGAGCTGTTTTTT. Its protein is CASSLLREGGTGELFF.

V is TRBV7-8 and J is TRBJ1-6, with D maybe TRBD1 (5 bases). CDR1 is SGHVS, CDR2 FQNEAQ, per germline. Deletions cut 0 bases from V and 5 bases from J, with 14 bases between. The CDR3 runs 17 residues. CDR3 protein: CASSLAVGRVNNSPLHF. The CDR3 bases are TGTGCCAGCAGCTTAGCGGTCGGCAGGGTCAATAATTCACCCCTCCACTTT.

The gene calls are TRBV19 and TRBJ1-2, with 7 bases identical to TRBD1. This CDR3 comprises 14 residues. V was pared by 3 bases and J by 2 bases, with 3 bases of the junction left unmatched. Germline V lookup: CDR1 LNHDA, CDR2 SQIVND (reference sequence). In nucleotides, the CDR3 is TGTGCCAGTAGTATTCCGACAGGGAACTATGGCTACACCTTC. Protein product: CASSIPTGNYGYTF.

This chain joins TRBV11-2 and TRBJ2-3, with TRBD1 matching 8 bases. Germline CDR1 and CDR2: SGHAT and FQNNGV. This CDR3 is 15 amino acids long. V shed 5 bases, J shed 2 bases, and the junction held 6 bases outside the gene matches. The CDR3 spells CASSRWDRYTDTQYF. The CDR3 DNA sequence: TGTGCCAGCAGCCGCTGGGACAGGTACACAGATACGCAGTATTTT.

The sample holds one count of this clone. The V and J genes are TRBV11-2 and TRBJ1-4; possible D gene TRBD1, 5 bases. The CDR3 consists of 16 residues. CDR1 is SGHAT, CDR2 FQNNGV, per germline. The V and J ends lost 2 bases and 8 bases respectively, with 18 bases between them. The CDR3 region has the DNA TGTGCCAGCAGCTTAAGCAGGCCAGGGTCATCAGAAAAACTGTTTTTT. Protein product: CASSLSRPGSSEKLFF.

The chain combines TRBV4-1 with TRBJ2-7; tentative D call: TRBD1 (5 bases). The germline gives CDR1 MGHRA, CDR2 YSYEKL. The length of the CDR3 is 16 residues. Trimming shortened V by 1 base and J by 7 bases, and 20 bases separated the two germline ends. The CDR3 DNA is TGCGCCAGCAGCCAAGCAGGGTCTGGCCGTCTGGGAGAGCAGTACTTC. Translating it yields CASSQAGSGRLGEQYF.

This chain links TRBV3-1 (or the pseudogene TRBV3-2) with TRBJ2-7; 9 bases align to TRBD1. Trimming at V came to 5 bases and at J to 5 bases, leaving 13 bases not matched to a gene. The CDR3 has 16 amino acids. Germline V gene data show CDR1 as LGHDT and CDR2 as YNNKEL (reference sequence). The CDR3 DNA is TGTGCCAGCAGCTCCCGGGAGGACAGGGGATCTGACGAGCAGTACTTC. Protein sequence: CASSSREDRGSDEQYF.